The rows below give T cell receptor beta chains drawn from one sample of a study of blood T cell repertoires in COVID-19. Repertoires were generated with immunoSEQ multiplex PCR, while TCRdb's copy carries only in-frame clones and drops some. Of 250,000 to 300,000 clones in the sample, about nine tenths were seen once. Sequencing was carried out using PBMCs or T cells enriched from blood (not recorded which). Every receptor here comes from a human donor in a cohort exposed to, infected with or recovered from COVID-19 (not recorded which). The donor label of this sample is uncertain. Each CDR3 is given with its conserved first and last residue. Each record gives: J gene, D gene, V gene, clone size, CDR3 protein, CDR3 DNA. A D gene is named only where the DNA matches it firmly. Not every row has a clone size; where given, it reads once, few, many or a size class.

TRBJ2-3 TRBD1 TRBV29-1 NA CSVYDRDFADTQYF TGCAGCGTTTACGACAGGGATTTCGCAGATACGCAGTATTTT
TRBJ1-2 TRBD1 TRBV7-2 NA CASSWSHRDRLSNYGYTF TGTGCCAGCAGTTGGTCACACCGGGACAGACTATCTAACTATGGCTACACCTTC
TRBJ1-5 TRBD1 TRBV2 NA CASTPGQGFGATWAQPQHF TGTGCCAGCACTCCGGGACAGGGATTCGGTGCGACTTGGGCCCAGCCCCAGCATTTT
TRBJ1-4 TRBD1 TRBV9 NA CASSVGPGTGREKLFF TGTGCCAGCAGCGTAGGCCCGGGGACAGGAAGGGAAAAACTGTTTTTT
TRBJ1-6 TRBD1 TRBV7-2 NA CASSPGTGDSPLHF TGTGCCAGCAGCCCCGGGACAGGGGATTCACCCCTCCACTTT
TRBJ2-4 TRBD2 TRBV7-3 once CASSLGLEDIQYF TGTGCCAGCAGCTTAGGACTAGAAGACATTCAGTACTTC
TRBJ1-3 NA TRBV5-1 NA CASSPTGQSGNTIYF TGCGCCAGCAGCCCTACCGGACAGTCTGGAAACACCATATATTTT
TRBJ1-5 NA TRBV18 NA CASSPGDGQPQHF TGTGCCAGCTCACCGGGAGACGGTCAGCCCCAGCATTTT
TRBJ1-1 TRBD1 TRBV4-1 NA CASSQEVGTGDTEAFF TGCGCCAGCAGCCAAGAGGTCGGGACAGGGGACACTGAAGCTTTCTTT
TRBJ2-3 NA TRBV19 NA CASSIGTDTQYF TGTGCCAGTAGTATCGGCACAGATACGCAGTATTTT
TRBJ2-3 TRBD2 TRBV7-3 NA CASSLSVAGGVDTQYF TGTGCCAGCAGCTTAAGTGTAGCGGGGGGTGTAGATACGCAGTATTTT
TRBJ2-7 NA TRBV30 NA CAWSAGVPYEQYF TGTGCCTGGAGTGCCGGGGTCCCCTACGAGCAGTACTTC
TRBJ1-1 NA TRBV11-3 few CASSSRSQNTEAFF TGTGCCAGCAGCTCTCGTTCACAGAACACTGAAGCTTTCTTT
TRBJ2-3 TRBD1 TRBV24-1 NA CATSDPGQSTDTQYF TGTGCCACCAGTGATCCGGGACAGAGCACAGATACGCAGTATTTT
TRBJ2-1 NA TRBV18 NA CASSPPASRGWNEQFF TGTGCCAGCTCACCACCGGCCTCTAGAGGTTGGAATGAGCAGTTCTTC
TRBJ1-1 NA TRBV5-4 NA CASSLRRSGNTEAFF TGTGCCAGCAGCTTGAGGCGTTCAGGGAACACTGAAGCTTTCTTT
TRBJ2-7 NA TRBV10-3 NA CAISELDRPYEQYF TGTGCCATCAGTGAATTAGACAGACCCTACGAGCAGTACTTC
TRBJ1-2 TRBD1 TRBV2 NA CASSPTEGANGYTF TGTGCCAGCAGCCCAACGGAGGGGGCAAATGGCTACACCTTC
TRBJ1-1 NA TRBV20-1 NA CSASTDTEAFF TGCAGTGCTAGTACGGACACTGAAGCTTTCTTT
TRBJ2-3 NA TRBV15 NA CATSRDDLGGDTQYF TGTGCCACCAGCAGAGATGATCTAGGTGGGGATACGCAGTATTTT
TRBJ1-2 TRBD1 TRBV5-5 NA CASRISGGFNYGYTF TGTGCCAGCAGGATCTCAGGGGGCTTTAACTATGGCTACACCTTC
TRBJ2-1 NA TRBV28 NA CASRPSGLSSYNEQFF TGTGCCAGCAGGCCCTCAGGGTTAAGCTCCTACAATGAGCAGTTCTTC
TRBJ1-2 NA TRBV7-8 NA CASSLVGGDYGYTF TGTGCCAGCAGCTTAGTAGGCGGGGACTATGGCTACACCTTC
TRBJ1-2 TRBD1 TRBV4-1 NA CASSQPRQGRRGGYTF TGCGCCAGCAGCCAACCTAGACAGGGCCGTCGTGGGGGCTACACCTTC
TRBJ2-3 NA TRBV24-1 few CATSDQGDTQYF TGTGCCACCAGTGATCAGGGGGATACGCAGTATTTT
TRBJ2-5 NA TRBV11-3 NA CASSEGRDFWETQYF TGTGCCAGCAGCGAAGGCCGGGACTTTTGGGAGACCCAGTACTTC
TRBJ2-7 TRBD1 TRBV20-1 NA CSARTGAEQYF TGCAGTGCTAGGACAGGGGCCGAGCAGTACTTC
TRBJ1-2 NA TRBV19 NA CASSTGGDYGYTF TGTGCCAGTAGTACCGGGGGGGACTATGGCTACACCTTC
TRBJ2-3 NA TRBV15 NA CATSREGPGASTDTQYF TGTGCCACCAGCAGAGAGGGCCCAGGGGCGAGCACAGATACGCAGTATTTT